The 18 T cell receptor beta chains below all came from one sample that was sequenced in a study of cytomegalovirus exposure and HLA in healthy donors. Vbeta (60) and Jbeta (13) primers were used in the PCR. TCRdb's copy holds only in-frame clones and misses some; the assay was immunoSEQ multiplex PCR. The sample lists about 150,000 clones, roughly 80% occurring once. Sequencing input: PBMCs. The receptors here all came from a man younger than 40 in good health and CMV-seropositive.

CDR3 sequence: CASSPGQVLEAFF. The CDR3 nucleotides read TGTGCCAGCTCACCGGGACAGGTACTTGAAGCTTTCTTT. The chain has TRBV18 and TRBJ1-1, with 8 bases lining up with TRBD1. CDR1 KGHSH and CDR2 LQKENI come from the germline V gene. The V segment lost 3 bases and the J segment 7 bases; nucleotides outside the gene matches: 4. The CDR3 totals 13 residues. Drawing the rest from reference TRBV18 and TRBJ1-1, the complete variable domain is NAGVMQNPRHLVRRRGQEARLRCSPMKGHSHVYWYRQLPEEGLKFMVYLQKENIIDESGMPKERFSAEFPKEGPSILRIQQVVRGDSAAYFCASSPGQVLEAFFGQGTRLTVV.

This sequence joins TRBV7-8 and TRBJ1-6; D unresolved. The V end was cut by 2 bases, the J end by 7 bases, with 9 bases between. CDR3 length: 14 residues. The germline V gene encodes CDR1 SGHVS and CDR2 FQNEAQ. This CDR3 is CASSLSGPNSPLHF. The DNA of the CDR3 is TGTGCCAGCAGCTTATCTGGGCCCAATTCACCCCTCCACTTT.

Points on this clone: The CDR3 carries no conserved terminal phenylalanine or tryptophan, so it likely arises from a read error. This chain joins TRBV28 and TRBJ1-2; 8 bases line up with TRBD1. V shed 7 bases and J 6 bases; nucleotides not matched to a gene: 7. In germline, CDR1 is MDHEN, CDR2 SYDVKM. The CDR3 contains 13 residues. This CDR3 is CASTIGQGNGYTS. DNA of the CDR3: TGTGCCAGCACCATAGGACAGGGAAATGGCTACACCTCC.

The V gene is TRBV4-1, the J gene TRBJ2-7; no firm D call. Germline V gene data show CDR1 as MGHRA and CDR2 as YSYEKL. Trimming took off 0 bases at V and 0 bases at J, with 12 bases between the two ends. The length of the CDR3 is 16 residues. DNA for the CDR3: TGCGCCAGCAGCCAAGAACCGGGTCAAAGCTCCTACGAGCAGTACTTC. It codes for CASSQEPGQSSYEQYF.

CDR3 bases: TGTGCCAGCAGCCTAGGGACAGTTGATGAAAAACTGTTTTTT. It translates to CASSLGTVDEKLFF. V and J are TRBV5-4 and TRBJ1-4; 7 bases align to TRBD1. Germline-derived CDR1 and CDR2 are SGHNT and YYREEE (reference sequence). The CDR3 extends over 14 amino acids. V shed 4 bases, J shed 6 bases, and the junction held 6 bases outside the gene matches.

This clone was counted between two and nine times. The CDR3 here is CASSPRGSGGDIQYF. CDR3 nucleotides: TGTGCCAGTAGTCCCCGGGGTAGCGGTGGGGACATTCAGTACTTC. The chain uses TRBV19 and TRBJ2-4; possible D gene TRBD2, 6 bases. Trimming pared 5 bases from V and 8 bases from J, leaving 19 bases between. From germline, CDR1 is LNHDA and CDR2 SQIVND (reference sequence). This CDR3 has 15 amino acids.

This rearrangement joins TRBV15 to TRBJ2-5; TRBD2 aligns across 7 bases. The CDR3 covers 12 residues. Trimming removed 6 bases from V and 5 bases from J; junction bases left unmatched: 3. Germline CDR1 is LNHNV and CDR2 is YYDKDF (reference sequence). CDR3: CATRGEGETQYF. For the CDR3, the DNA is TGTGCCACCAGAGGGGAGGGGGAGACCCAGTACTTC.

The chain uses TRBV5-8 and TRBJ1-1, with 9 bases lining up with TRBD1. The CDR3 is 15 residues long. Germline CDR1 SGHTS, CDR2 YDEGEE. Unmatched junction bases numbered 5, after V lost 4 bases and J lost 1 base. This CDR3 is CASSTWTGENTEAFF. The CDR3 coding sequence is TGTGCCAGCAGCACCTGGACAGGGGAGAACACTGAAGCTTTCTTT.

This clone occurred once. The chain couples TRBV19 to TRBJ2-2; no firm D call. Germline CDR1 LNHDA, CDR2 SQIVND (reference sequence). The CDR3 is 13 amino acids. Trimming removed 1 base at V and 6 bases at J, with 6 bases between. The CDR3 loop reads CASSIGPSGELFF. The DNA for the CDR3 is TGTGCCAGTAGTATAGGTCCCTCCGGGGAGCTGTTTTTT.

The rearrangement joins TRBV18 to TRBJ2-7, with D perhaps TRBD1 (5 bases). Germline V gene sequence: CDR1 KGHSH, CDR2 LQKENI. The CDR3 consists of 15 residues. V lost 0 bases to trimming and J lost 3 bases, with 12 bases between them. This CDR3 is CASSPPDMRRYEQYF. CDR3 nucleotides: TGTGCCAGCTCACCACCGGACATGCGTCGCTACGAGCAGTACTTC.

CDR3 in amino acids: CASSSYGTGEPEQYF. The CDR3 region has the DNA TGTGCCAGCAGCTCCTACGGGACAGGGGAGCCCGAGCAGTACTTC. The chain recombines TRBV7-9 with TRBJ2-7, with 10 bases matching TRBD1. Germline V gives CDR1 SEHNR, CDR2 FQNEAQ (reference sequence). The CDR3 length is 15 residues. J gave up 6 bases and V 4 bases, and 9 bases lay outside the gene matches. The full variable domain, its missing parts supplied by reference TRBV7-9 and TRBJ2-7, is DTGVSQNPRHKITKRGQNVTFRCDPISEHNRLYWYRQTLGQGPEFLTYFQNEAQLEKSRLLSDRFSAERPKGSFSTLEIQRTEQGDSAMYLCASSSYGTGEPEQYFGPGTRLTVT.

V is TRBV11-2 and J is TRBJ1-2; D remains ambiguous. The V end was cut by 3 bases, the J end by 8 bases, with 13 bases between. This CDR3 contains 13 residues. CDR1 SGHAT and CDR2 FQNNGV come from the germline V gene. The CDR3 nucleotides are TGTGCCAGCAGCTTTTTCGGGGTCAGGGGCTACACCTTC. Protein sequence: CASSFFGVRGYTF.

This clone is a singleton in its sample. The chain employs TRBV15 and TRBJ1-4, with TRBD1 identical over 7 bases. The germline gives CDR1 LNHNV, CDR2 YYDKDF (reference sequence). V dropped 6 bases and J dropped 1; count of bases not matched to a gene: 5. This CDR3 contains 15 residues. The CDR3 DNA reads as TGTGCCACCAGTCTCTACAGGGGAACTAATGAAAAACTGTTTTTT. Amino acids: CATSLYRGTNEKLFF.

CDR3 residues: CASSPRQGPDSYNEQFF. DNA for the CDR3: TGTGCCAGCTCACCAAGACAGGGGCCGGACTCCTACAATGAGCAGTTCTTC. The chain employs TRBV18 and TRBJ2-1, with TRBD1 matching 8 bases. This CDR3 region has 17 residues. Germline V CDR1 and CDR2: KGHSH, LQKENI. J was trimmed by 0 bases and V by 2 bases; bases with no gene match: 6.

This clone was picked up one time. V is TRBV18 and J is TRBJ1-3; D is perhaps TRBD1 (6 bases). Germline CDR1 and CDR2: KGHSH and LQKENI. The CDR3 sequence is 15 residues long. Between the trimmed V and J ends, which lost 6 bases and 2 bases, there was a span of 14 bases. The CDR3, as DNA: TGTGCCAGCTCGCTTAGGGGGACAACTGGAAACACCATATATTTT. It codes for CASSLRGTTGNTIYF.

V is TRBV6-6 and J is TRBJ1-2; 7 bases fit TRBD1. The CDR3 covers 15 residues. Germline trimming cut 6 bases from V and 0 bases from J; bases unmatched to any gene: 7. Germline V gene sequence: CDR1 MNHNY, CDR2 SVGAGI (reference sequence). The CDR3 nucleotides read TGTGCCAGCAGACCCATGACAGGGTCTAACTATGGCTACACCTTC. This encodes CASRPMTGSNYGYTF.

This rearrangement joins TRBV27 to TRBJ2-6; D is undetermined. The V gene's germline CDR1 is MNHEY and CDR2 SMNVEV (reference sequence). The CDR3 totals 15 residues. V shed 2 bases and J shed 0 bases, with 5 bases lying between them. The CDR3 DNA is TGTGCCAGCAGTTTAGGCCTCTCTGGGGCCAACGTCCTGACTTTC. Translation gives CASSLGLSGANVLTF.

The chain employs TRBV28 and TRBJ1-5, with unresolved D. Trimming left V 1 base short and J 6 bases short, with 7 bases between. Germline CDR1 MDHEN, CDR2 SYDVKM. The CDR3 runs 13 residues. The CDR3 region has the DNA TGTGCCAGCAGTTTATCCCACAGTCAGCCCCAGCATTTT. Translation gives CASSLSHSQPQHF. The full variable domain, in which reference TRBV28 and TRBJ1-5 provide the parts outside the CDR3, is DVKVTQSSRYLVKRTGEKVFLECVQDMDHENMFWYRQDPGLGLRLIYFSYDVKMKEKGDIPEGYSVSREKKERFSLILESASTNQTSMYLCASSLSHSQPQHFGDGTRLSIL.